Presented here are 17 T cell receptor beta chains from one specimen sequenced in a study of control samples from healthy donors and cancer patients. The repertoire was sequenced with immunoSEQ multiplex PCR; TCRdb's copy has only in-frame clones and lacks some. The table lists approximately 190,000 clones, approximately 90% of them singletons. The sequenced material came from blood. These receptors were collected from a man aged 25-45 years in good health.

This chain links TRBV2 with TRBJ2-7; 9 nucleotides line up with TRBD1. Trimming cost V 6 bases and J 6 bases; bases outside gene matches: 6. This CDR3 spans 13 amino acids. Germline V gene data show CDR1 as SNHLY and CDR2 as FYNNEI. DNA of the CDR3: TGTGCCAGCAGACAGGGGGCGCCCCTCGAGCAGTACTTC. Protein sequence: CASRQGAPLEQYF.

This rearrangement joins TRBV2 to TRBJ1-1; TRBD1 agrees at 8 bases. Trimming cost V 6 bases and J 5 bases; bases outside gene matches: 8. CDR1 and CDR2 (germline): SNHLY, FYNNEI. The CDR3 runs 14 residues. The CDR3 sequence: CASREQGVGTEAFF. As DNA, the CDR3 is TGTGCCAGCAGGGAACAGGGGGTCGGGACTGAAGCTTTCTTT.

The rearrangement links TRBV30 to TRBJ1-1, with a weak D call TRBD1 (5 bases). Germline V lookup: CDR1 GTSNPN, CDR2 SVGIG (reference sequence). With 2 bases removed from V and 0 bases from J, the gap between germline ends came to 10 bases. The CDR3 is 14 residues long. In DNA, the CDR3 is TGTGCCTGGAGTATGGGACCGGTGAACACTGAAGCTTTCTTT. Translating gives CAWSMGPVNTEAFF.

The J gene is TRBJ1-5, the V gene TRBV19, with 12 bases aligning to TRBD1. J was trimmed by 3 bases and V by 6 bases; bases with no gene match: 6. The germline CDR1 and CDR2 sequences are LNHDA and SQIVND (reference sequence). This CDR3 is built from 16 residues. In nucleotides, the CDR3 is TGTGCCAGTAGGTCCGGGACAGGGGGCCACAATCAGCCCCAGCATTTT. This codes for CASRSGTGGHNQPQHF.

A few counts support this clone. At the DNA level, this CDR3 is encoded by other sequences in the same sample as well. The V call is TRBV19, the J call TRBJ2-3; D not resolved. This CDR3 region has 11 residues. The germline V gene has CDR1 LNHDA and CDR2 SQIVND (reference sequence). V was shortened by 1 base and J by 6 bases, with 2 bases between the two germline ends. The CDR3: CASSIGDTQYF. The CDR3 DNA reads TGTGCCAGTAGTATAGGGGATACGCAGTATTTT.

The gene calls are TRBV6-1 and TRBJ2-3; TRBD1 matches 8 bases. The V gene end was trimmed by 4 bases and the J gene end by 1 base; junction bases not matched to a gene: 7. This CDR3 contains 16 residues. Per germline, CDR1 MNHNS and CDR2 SASEGT. CDR3 nucleotides: TGTGCCAGCAGTGCCCGGACAGGGCAACGCACAGATACGCAGTATTTT. Amino acids: CASSARTGQRTDTQYF.

This clone has only one observation. J is TRBJ1-1 and V is TRBV7-6; no firm D call. The CDR3 consists of 13 residues. Germline V gene data show CDR1 as SGHVS and CDR2 as FNYEAQ. Deletions cut 4 bases from V and 0 bases from J, with 6 bases between. CDR3 region: CASSSGLNTEAFF. As DNA, the CDR3 is TGTGCCAGCAGCTCGGGATTGAACACTGAAGCTTTCTTT.

The V and J genes are TRBV27 and TRBJ2-1; no clear D gene. Germline loops: CDR1 MNHEY, CDR2 SMNVEV (reference sequence). Trimming cost V 8 bases and J 2 bases, with 13 bases left between them. This CDR3 contains 14 residues. The CDR3 DNA reads as TGTGCCAGCCGCGTCGGCGGCACCTACAATGAGCAGTTCTTC. It encodes CASRVGGTYNEQFF.

CDR3 nucleotide sequence: TGTGCCACCAGCAAACCGGGACAGGGAATCTCTGGAAACACCATATATTTT. This codes for CATSKPGQGISGNTIYF. V usage is TRBV15 and J usage is TRBJ1-3; 9 nucleotides align to TRBD1. CDR1 and CDR2 from the germline V gene are LNHNV and YYDKDF (reference sequence). V was clipped by 4 bases and J by 0 bases; unmatched bases: 7. The CDR3 totals 17 residues.

The V gene is TRBV7-2, the J gene TRBJ2-2, with D hard to call. Trimming removed 0 bases at V and 7 bases at J, with 12 bases between. CDR1 and CDR2 (germline): SGHTA, FQGNSA. This CDR3 is 15 amino acids long. CDR3 protein: CASSLALYTGGELFF. Here the CDR3 DNA reads TGTGCCAGCAGCTTAGCTCTCTACACGGGCGGGGAGCTGTTTTTT.

The rearrangement joins TRBV4-1 to TRBJ1-2; no firm D call. The CDR3 contains 17 residues. The V and J ends lost 2 bases and 3 bases respectively, with 19 bases between them. Germline CDR1 and CDR2: MGHRA and YSYEKL. CDR3 DNA: TGCGCCAGCAGCCAATCCCAATGGGCCGTAAAAGACTATGGCTACACCTTC. Protein sequence: CASSQSQWAVKDYGYTF.

The chain has TRBV27 and TRBJ1-2; possible D gene TRBD1, 6 bases. The CDR3 is made up of 15 amino acids. The ends were cut back, 2 bases at V and 4 bases at J, with 14 bases in the middle. The germline CDR1 and CDR2 sequences are MNHEY and SMNVEV (reference sequence). CDR3 DNA sequence: TGTGCCAGCAGTTTAGTGGGGGCCCTCTCCTATGGCTACACCTTC. Translation: CASSLVGALSYGYTF.

The chain couples TRBV9 to TRBJ1-1, with a tentative D call TRBD1 (5 bases). V was shortened by 4 bases and J by 8 bases, with 18 bases between the two germline ends. CDR3 size: 14 residues. Germline V gene sequence: CDR1 SGDLS, CDR2 YYNGEE. CDR3 residues: CASSSGGGSHEAFF. Here the CDR3 DNA reads TGTGCCAGCAGCTCCGGGGGAGGGTCACACGAAGCTTTCTTT.

This chain links TRBV19 with TRBJ1-4; D ambiguous. V was shortened by 7 bases and J by 8 bases, with 20 bases between the two germline ends. CDR3 length equals 15 residues. Germline V CDR1 and CDR2: LNHDA, SQIVND (reference sequence). CDR3 in DNA: TGTGCCAGTACAAGCCCCCGAGAACCCGGCGAAAAACTGTTTTTT. This codes for CASTSPREPGEKLFF.

This clone occurred once. This rearrangement joins TRBV30 to TRBJ1-2, with D tentatively TRBD1 (5 bases). The CDR3 has 14 amino acids. In germline, CDR1 is GTSNPN, CDR2 SVGIG (reference sequence). The V end was cut by 1 base, the J end by 5 bases, with 14 bases between. CDR3 nucleotides: TGTGCCTGGAGTGCCCAGGGACCGGGGTATGGCTACACCTTC. It yields the protein CAWSAQGPGYGYTF.

The gene calls are TRBV18 and TRBJ2-2, with D perhaps TRBD1 or TRBD2 (5 bases each). The CDR3 covers 14 residues. Trimming left V 2 bases short and J 5 bases short, with 9 bases between. The germline CDR1 and CDR2 sequences are KGHSH and LQKENI. The CDR3 protein is CASSPSGATGELFF. The DNA of the CDR3 is TGTGCCAGCTCACCATCCGGGGCAACCGGGGAGCTGTTTTTT.

The rearrangement joins TRBV7-9 to TRBJ2-7, with a weak D call TRBD2 (6 bases). Germline V gene sequence: CDR1 SEHNR, CDR2 FQNEAQ (reference sequence). V was clipped by 5 bases and J by 6 bases, with 20 bases between them. The length of the CDR3 is 15 residues. CDR3 DNA: TGTGCCAGCAGCAGCCCGGGACTCGCCTTGGTCGAGCAGTACTTC. Translation: CASSSPGLALVEQYF.